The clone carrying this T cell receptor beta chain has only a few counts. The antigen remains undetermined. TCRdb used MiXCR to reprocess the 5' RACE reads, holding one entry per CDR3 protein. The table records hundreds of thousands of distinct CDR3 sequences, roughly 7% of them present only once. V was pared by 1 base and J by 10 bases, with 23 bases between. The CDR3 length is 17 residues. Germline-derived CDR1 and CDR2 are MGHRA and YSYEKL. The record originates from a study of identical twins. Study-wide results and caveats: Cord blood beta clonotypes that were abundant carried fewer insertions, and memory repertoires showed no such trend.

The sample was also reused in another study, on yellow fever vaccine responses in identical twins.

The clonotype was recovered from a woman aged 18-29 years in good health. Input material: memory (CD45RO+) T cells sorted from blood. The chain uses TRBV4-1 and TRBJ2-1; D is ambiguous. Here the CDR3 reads CASSQVSWPARVDEQFF. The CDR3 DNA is TGCGCCAGCAGCCAAGTAAGTTGGCCAGCCCGGGTGGACGAGCAGTTCTTC.